The 27 T cell receptor beta chains reported below all come from one sample, sequenced in a study of beta chain features in type 1 diabetes. Since all of the isolated RNA was reverse transcribed, expressed TCRB transcripts were what got sequenced. Profiled with immunoSEQ multiplex PCR; TCRdb holds only in-frame clones, not every one. The sample carries about 620,000 clones, roughly 15% recorded once. The sample was naive CD4+ T cells from blood. The receptors come from a man between 18 and 35 years old in good health.

This chain connects TRBV18 to TRBJ2-1, with 8 bases that match TRBD1. Trimming cost V 2 bases and J 5 bases; bases outside gene matches: 8. The CDR3 runs 16 residues. Germline V gene data show CDR1 as KGHSH and CDR2 as LQKENI. CDR3: CASSPVDRGRHNEQFF. Here the CDR3 DNA reads TGTGCCAGCTCACCAGTTGACAGGGGACGGCACAATGAGCAGTTCTTC.

The V call is TRBV27, the J call TRBJ2-6; D is ambiguous. V lost 2 bases and J lost 4, with 9 bases in between. Germline V CDR1 and CDR2: MNHEY, SMNVEV (reference sequence). The CDR3 is made up of 15 amino acids. Written as DNA, the CDR3 is TGTGCCAGCAGTTTAATTAGGCTGGGGGCCAACGTCCTGACTTTC. It codes for CASSLIRLGANVLTF.

A few counts support this clone. This chain uses TRBV9 with TRBJ1-1; 7 nucleotides match TRBD1. This CDR3 region has 17 residues. Trimming removed 0 bases from V and 0 bases from J; junction bases left unmatched: 8. Germline CDR1 is SGDLS and CDR2 is YYNGEE. CDR3 residues: CASSVGGRGGMNTEAFF. The CDR3 DNA reads as TGTGCCAGCAGCGTAGGAGGAAGAGGGGGCATGAACACTGAAGCTTTCTTT.

The chain has TRBV7-9 and TRBJ1-2; no clear D gene. CDR3 size: 12 residues. Trimming stripped 1 base from V and 5 bases from J, with 5 bases between. Per germline, CDR1 SEHNR and CDR2 FQNEAQ (reference sequence). CDR3 coding DNA: TGTGCCAGCAGCTTAGGGCAGTATGGCTACACCTTC. As protein: CASSLGQYGYTF.

This chain links TRBV7-3 with TRBJ2-1, with D perhaps matching TRBD2 (6 bases). V lost 5 bases and J 4 bases, leaving 15 bases between the germline ends. Germline V gene data show CDR1 as SGHTA and CDR2 as FQGTGA. The CDR3 extends over 15 amino acids. The DNA of the CDR3 is TGTGCCAGCAGCCACGGGCTAGCGCTGTACAATGAGCAGTTCTTC. Protein product: CASSHGLALYNEQFF.

The chain combines TRBV11-2 with TRBJ1-6; no clear D. The CDR3 runs 12 residues. Germline V gives CDR1 SGHAT, CDR2 FQNNGV. V gave up 1 base and J gave up 10 bases, with 5 bases separating them. The CDR3 coding sequence is TGTGCCAGCAGCTTAGCGGGCTCACCCCTCCACTTT. Its protein product is CASSLAGSPLHF.

This clone was seen only a few times. V usage is TRBV27 and J usage is TRBJ2-7; D is perhaps TRBD1 or TRBD2 (9 bases each). The V gene lost 0 bases and the J gene lost 5 bases, with 20 bases spanning the gap. The CDR3 is 17 residues long. Germline lookup yields CDR1 MNHEY and CDR2 SMNVEV (reference sequence). Written as DNA, the CDR3 is TGTGCCAGCAGTTTATCGCGGGGGGGACAGGGCAGGGACGAGCAGTACTTC. Amino acid sequence: CASSLSRGGQGRDEQYF.

V is TRBV7-2 and J is TRBJ2-7; 7 nucleotides match TRBD1. The CDR3 consists of 14 residues. V lost 3 bases and J lost 3; bases outside the gene matches: 5. Germline assignment: CDR1 SGHTA and CDR2 FQGNSA. In DNA, the CDR3 is TGTGCCAGCAGCTTTTCCGGGGACAGCTACGAGCAGTACTTC. Translation gives CASSFSGDSYEQYF.

The genes are TRBV13 and TRBJ2-7, with TRBD1 matching over 8 bases. Trimming at V came to 5 bases and at J to 2 bases, leaving 8 bases not matched to a gene. The germline gives CDR1 PRHDT, CDR2 FYEKMQ (reference sequence). There are 15 residues in the CDR3. The CDR3 region is CASSTQTGAAYEQYF. In nucleotides, the CDR3 is TGTGCCAGCAGCACCCAGACAGGGGCGGCCTACGAGCAGTACTTC. Combining the CDR3 with reference TRBV13 and TRBJ2-7 gives the whole variable domain AAGVIQSPRHLIKEKRETATLKCYPIPRHDTVYWYQQGPGQDPQFLISFYEKMQSDKGSIPDRFSAQQFSDYHSELNMSSLELGDSALYFCASSTQTGAAYEQYFGPGTRLTVT.

The V call is TRBV18, the J call TRBJ2-7; D perhaps matches TRBD1 (6 bases). Deletions cut 2 bases from V and 3 bases from J, with 17 bases between. The CDR3 loop spans 16 amino acids. Germline CDR1 is KGHSH and CDR2 is LQKENI. This CDR3 is CASSPDHRVTIYEQYF. CDR3 nucleotides: TGTGCCAGCTCACCAGACCACAGGGTCACAATCTACGAGCAGTACTTC.

A few counts support this clone. This rearrangement joins TRBV10-3 to TRBJ1-5; D unresolved. V shed 0 bases and J shed 3 bases, with 6 bases lying between them. The CDR3 has 14 residues. The germline gives CDR1 ENHRY, CDR2 SYGVKD. The CDR3, as DNA: TGTGCCATCAGTGAGTCAGGGCCCAATCAGCCCCAGCATTTT. It codes for CAISESGPNQPQHF.

V usage is TRBV6-5 and J usage is TRBJ2-7, with TRBD1 matching over 7 bases. The CDR3 sequence is 15 residues long. Losses at the gene ends were 0 bases for V and 3 bases for J; bases not matched to a gene: 5. CDR1 and CDR2 (germline): MNHEY, SVGAGI. CDR3 DNA: TGTGCCAGCAGTTACTCGCCCGACAGGGACTACGAGCAGTACTTC. Amino acids: CASSYSPDRDYEQYF.

In nucleotides, the CDR3 is TGTGCCCGAGGTGGGGGCTCTGGAAACACCATATATTTT. Residues: CARGGGSGNTIYF. This chain uses TRBV30 with TRBJ1-3, with D possibly TRBD1 on 5 matching bases. The CDR3 consists of 13 residues. Trimming removed 8 bases at V and 0 bases at J, with 11 bases between. Per the germline V gene, CDR1 is GTSNPN and CDR2 is SVGIG (reference sequence).

This clone was counted between two and nine times. The rearrangement uses TRBV4-3 and TRBJ1-1, with TRBD1 matching 7 bases. The germline V gene has CDR1 LGHNA and CDR2 YSLEER. The CDR3 contains 16 residues. V trimming: 1 base; J trimming: 4 bases; junction bases outside the gene matches: 9. CDR3 nucleotides: TGCGCCAGCAGCCAAGCCCCGACAGGGTACGGCACTGAAGCTTTCTTT. Amino acid sequence: CASSQAPTGYGTEAFF.

V gene TRBV19 combines with J gene TRBJ1-5; D perhaps matches TRBD1 (5 bases). Between the trimmed V and J ends, which lost 6 bases and 0 bases, there was a span of 15 bases. The CDR3 is 16 amino acids. CDR1 is LNHDA, CDR2 SQIVND, per germline (reference sequence). This chain's CDR3 is CASSDGAAYSNQPQHF. The CDR3 nucleotides are TGTGCCAGTAGCGACGGGGCGGCATATAGCAATCAGCCCCAGCATTTT.

CDR3: CATSRDQATVTYEQYF. The CDR3 coding sequence is TGTGCCACCAGCAGAGATCAGGCCACGGTTACCTACGAGCAGTACTTC. The chain carries TRBV15 and TRBJ2-7; D ambiguous. Germline lookup yields CDR1 LNHNV and CDR2 YYDKDF (reference sequence). The CDR3 contains 16 residues. V lost 0 bases and J lost 2, with 14 bases in between.

This chain uses TRBV4-3 with TRBJ1-1; 10 bases are a match to TRBD1. Germline values: CDR1 LGHNA, CDR2 YSLEER. V dropped 3 bases and J dropped 7; count of bases not matched to a gene: 2. This CDR3 has 13 amino acids. CDR3 bases: TGCGCCAGCAGCCAGGGGACAGGGGTTGAAGCTTTCTTT. Protein sequence: CASSQGTGVEAFF.

This clone has a handful of counts. V is TRBV4-1 and J is TRBJ2-3; D is perhaps TRBD2 (6 bases). CDR1 and CDR2 from the germline V gene are MGHRA and YSYEKL. The length of the CDR3 is 12 residues. V was trimmed by 9 bases and J by 14 bases, leaving 21 bases between them. The CDR3 is CASSLPGEKGYF. CDR3 in DNA: TGCGCCAGTTCTCTTCCGGGAGAAAAGGGGTATTTT.

This sequence joins TRBV18 and TRBJ1-1, with a weak D call TRBD1 (6 bases). The CDR3 totals 14 residues. CDR1 is KGHSH, CDR2 LQKENI, per germline. V lost 2 bases, J lost 4 bases, and 11 bases lay in between. The CDR3 DNA is TGTGCCAGCTCACCATCGGGGGCATCCACTGAAGCTTTCTTT. It is translated as CASSPSGASTEAFF. The full variable domain, with the rest looked up from reference TRBV18 and TRBJ1-1, is NAGVMQNPRHLVRRRGQEARLRCSPMKGHSHVYWYRQLPEEGLKFMVYLQKENIIDESGMPKERFSAEFPKEGPSILRIQQVVRGDSAAYFCASSPSGASTEAFFGQGTRLTVV.

This clone was counted a few times. The chain employs TRBV7-2 and TRBJ2-7; no definite D call. The CDR3 covers 13 residues. Germline CDR1 reads SGHTA; CDR2 reads FQGNSA. The V end was cut by 5 bases, the J end by 3 bases, with 11 bases between. The CDR3 reads CASSAFPGYEQYF. In nucleotides, the CDR3 is TGTGCCAGCAGCGCGTTCCCTGGCTACGAGCAGTACTTC.

This clone was counted only a few times. The rearrangement joins TRBV14 to TRBJ1-1; tentative D call: TRBD1 (5 bases). There are 13 residues in the CDR3. Deletions cut 5 bases from V and 7 bases from J, with 14 bases between. Per germline, CDR1 SGHDN and CDR2 FVKESK. This CDR3 is CASSEGWGDEAFF. The CDR3 DNA is TGTGCCAGCAGCGAGGGCTGGGGGGATGAAGCTTTCTTT.

The chain is built from TRBV27 and TRBJ2-1; D possibly matches TRBD1 or TRBD2 (5 bases each). The germline CDR1 and CDR2 sequences are MNHEY and SMNVEV (reference sequence). V lost 4 bases and J 3 bases, leaving 13 bases between the germline ends. The length of the CDR3 is 15 residues. The CDR3 region is CASSSTGRNYNEQFF. CDR3 bases: TGTGCCAGCAGTTCAACGGGACGGAACTACAATGAGCAGTTCTTC.

This clone has more than one count but fewer than ten. The rearrangement links TRBV29-1 to TRBJ2-5; TRBD1 matches 8 bases. Germline V gene sequence: CDR1 SQVTM, CDR2 ANQGSEA. With V trimmed by 6 bases and J by 3 bases, 9 bases remained unmatched. The length of the CDR3 is 14 residues. Written as DNA, the CDR3 is TGCAGCGTCTATGACAGGGGAGGTAAAGAGACCCAGTACTTC. It is translated as CSVYDRGGKETQYF.

This clone was counted a few times. V is TRBV28 and J is TRBJ2-3, with D unclear. Germline V gene data show CDR1 as MDHEN and CDR2 as SYDVKM. CDR3 length: 14 amino acids. V dropped 6 bases and J dropped 0 bases, with 10 bases sitting between them. DNA of the CDR3: TGTGCCAGCAGGCCGCTAGGCAGCACAGATACGCAGTATTTT. Translation: CASRPLGSTDTQYF. The full variable domain, rest sourced from reference TRBV28 and TRBJ2-3, is DVKVTQSSRYLVKRTGEKVFLECVQDMDHENMFWYRQDPGLGLRLIYFSYDVKMKEKGDIPEGYSVSREKKERFSLILESASTNQTSMYLCASRPLGSTDTQYFGPGTRLTVL.

This chain uses TRBV2 with TRBJ2-3; D is perhaps TRBD1 or TRBD2 (6 bases each). The CDR3 consists of 12 residues. The V gene lost 6 bases and the J gene lost 10 bases, with 14 bases spanning the gap. Germline lookup yields CDR1 SNHLY and CDR2 FYNNEI. The CDR3 here is CASSKGEVPQYF. The CDR3 nucleotides are TGTGCCAGCAGCAAGGGGGAGGTCCCGCAGTATTTT.

CDR3 in DNA: TGTGCCAGCAGTAGTTCGGGTGGGCCTCGTATGGGATACGAGCAGTACTTC. Protein product: CASSSSGGPRMGYEQYF. The V gene is TRBV2, the J gene TRBJ2-7, with D uncertain. Germline CDR1 and CDR2: SNHLY and FYNNEI. There are 17 residues in the CDR3. Trimming removed 5 bases from V and 4 bases from J, with 24 bases in between.

In its sample, this clone was seen a few times. The chain links TRBV27 to TRBJ2-5; D is ambiguous. Deletions cut 5 bases from V and 1 base from J, with 11 bases between. The germline V gene encodes CDR1 MNHEY and CDR2 SMNVEV (reference sequence). This CDR3 comprises 14 residues. The CDR3 region has the DNA TGTGCCAGCAGTCCCTCCCCGGTCCAAGAGACCCAGTACTTC. Translated: CASSPSPVQETQYF.